This T cell receptor beta chain was retrieved from a study of T cell responses to AZD1222 COVID-19 vaccine. Broader study findings: At 160-218 and 743-854, vaccine-associated CD4 TCRs were dominant, and they spanned spike. Breadth and depth of Spike-specific TCRs rose after two AZD1222 doses. Reportedly, nearly half the spike-specific TCRs target unmutated variant regions.

This clone was recorded only once. No antigen is known for it. Germline V gives CDR1 LGHNA, CDR2 YNFKEQ. V was cut by 2 bases and J by 5 bases, with 13 bases left in between. The CDR3 covers 14 residues. The table came from immunoSEQ multiplex PCR; TCRdb's copy has only in-frame clones and leaves some out. Counted here are around 100,000 clones, 88% occurring once; the ten biggest clones make up about 1.7%. This clonotype originated in an adult in good health. This specimen was peripheral blood, taken on day 0 of AZD1222 vaccination. The chain is built from TRBV4-2 and TRBJ2-7, with D tentatively TRBD1 (6 bases). The DNA of the CDR3 is TGTGCCAGCAGCCAACTAGGGACATCCGACGAGCAGTACTTC. Protein: CASSQLGTSDEQYF.